A selection of T cell receptor beta chains follows, all from one sample in a study of OX40 agonist ivuxolimab in advanced cancers. The repertoire was sequenced with immunoSEQ multiplex PCR; TCRdb's copy has only in-frame clones and lacks some. The table shows tens of thousands of clones, with 91% occurring only once. This sample comprised CD4+ or CD8+ T cells sorted from blood, obtained in a trial of the OX40 agonist ivuxolimab. Every receptor here comes from an adult with an advanced solid tumor such as melanoma, head and neck, liver or kidney cancer. CDR3s include the opening cysteine and the closing phenylalanine or tryptophan. The order of the fields is V gene, J gene, clone size, D gene, CDR3 protein, CDR3 DNA. A D gene is named only where the DNA matches it firmly. Some rows have no size entry. The others give once, few or many, or a class for an expanded clone.

TRBV15	TRBJ1-1	.	.	CATSRAPLGRGTEAFF	TGTGCCACCAGCAGGGCCCCCTTGGGGAGAGGGACTGAAGCTTTCTTT
TRBV5-1	TRBJ2-1	.	.	CASSFEGSGIYEQFF	TGCGCCAGCAGCTTCGAAGGATCCGGGATTTATGAGCAGTTCTTC
TRBV29-1	TRBJ2-1	.	.	CSVEARQEGLNEQFF	TGCAGCGTTGAAGCCCGACAGGAAGGTCTCAATGAGCAGTTCTTC
TRBV19	TRBJ1-1	.	TRBD1	CASSPQGARNTEAFF	TGTGCCAGTAGTCCGCAGGGGGCCCGGAACACTGAAGCTTTCTTT
TRBV5-1	TRBJ2-6	.	.	CASSPQGEGANVLTF	TGCGCCAGCAGCCCCCAGGGAGAAGGGGCCAACGTCCTGACTTTC
TRBV19	TRBJ1-2	.	TRBD1	CASSKYEEQGKDGYTF	TGTGCCAGTAGCAAGTATGAAGAACAGGGGAAGGATGGCTACACCTTC
TRBV28	TRBJ1-1	.	.	CASSRALNTEAFF	TGTGCCAGCAGCCGGGCTCTGAACACTGAAGCTTTCTTT
TRBV7-9	TRBJ2-7	.	.	CASSLGVGAYEQYF	TGTGCCAGCAGCTTAGGGGTGGGGGCGTACGAGCAGTACTTC
TRBV5-6	TRBJ1-2	.	.	CASSLGRGGYTF	TGTGCCAGCAGCTTGGGTCGGGGTGGCTACACCTTC
TRBV5-6	TRBJ1-4	.	TRBD1	CASSPGQGGDEKLFF	TGTGCCAGCAGCCCGGGACAGGGAGGGGATGAAAAACTGTTTTTT
TRBV18	TRBJ2-3	.	TRBD2	CASSQRTSGRGDTQYF	TGTGCCAGCTCACAACGAACTAGCGGGAGAGGAGATACGCAGTATTTT
TRBV6-5	TRBJ2-7	.	.	CASTSFRNHYEQYF	TGTGCCAGCACTTCTTTCCGCAACCACTACGAGCAGTACTTC
TRBV7-9	TRBJ2-3	.	.	CASAVGTDTQYF	TGTGCCAGCGCGGTTGGGACAGATACGCAGTATTTT
TRBV10-2	TRBJ2-5	.	TRBD2	CASSLRSGRLSGETQYF	TGCGCCAGCAGTCTAAGAAGCGGGAGATTATCGGGAGAGACCCAGTACTTC
TRBV4-1	TRBJ2-5	once	.	CASSPTPGTSEETQYF	TGCGCCAGCAGCCCTACCCCGGGAACGTCTGAAGAGACCCAGTACTTC
TRBV19	TRBJ2-5	few	.	CASSILGGLETQYF	TGTGCCAGTAGTATCCTCGGAGGGCTGGAGACCCAGTACTTC
TRBV7-2	TRBJ2-7	.	.	CASSSRGAYEQYF	TGTGCCAGCAGCTCCAGGGGGGCCTACGAGCAGTACTTC
TRBV30	TRBJ2-7	.	.	CAWSGAYEQYF	TGTGCCTGGAGCGGGGCCTACGAGCAGTACTTC
TRBV28	TRBJ2-1	.	TRBD2	CASSTHKIAGPYNEQFF	TGTGCCAGCAGTACCCACAAAATAGCGGGCCCATACAATGAGCAGTTCTTC
TRBV18	TRBJ2-7	.	TRBD2	CASSPPVGGNEQYF	TGTGCCAGCTCACCCCCGGTGGGGGGGAACGAGCAGTACTTC
TRBV27	TRBJ1-2	.	.	CASSSLGNYGYTF	TGTGCCAGCAGTTCCCTCGGGAACTATGGCTACACCTTC
TRBV28	TRBJ2-3	.	TRBD2	CASSLGLGLPRRTQYF	TGTGCCAGCAGTTTAGGACTAGGCCTTCCCCGGCGTACGCAGTATTTT
TRBV30	TRBJ1-5	.	TRBD1	CAWSGTGNQPQHF	TGTGCCTGGAGTGGGACAGGGAACCAGCCCCAGCATTTT
TRBV20-1	TRBJ1-2	.	.	CSATEFGYTF	TGCAGTGCGACCGAATTTGGCTACACCTTC
TRBV7-8	TRBJ2-1	.	.	CASSLVERLVFF	TGTGCCAGCAGCTTAGTCGAGAGACTGGTATTCTTC
TRBV11-3	TRBJ2-2	.	TRBD2	CASSLESGRGELFF	TGTGCCAGCAGCTTAGAGAGCGGGAGAGGGGAGCTGTTTTTT
TRBV9	TRBJ2-6	.	.	CASSVRGTPEAGANVLTF	TGTGCCAGCAGTGTAAGGGGGACTCCTGAGGCGGGGGCCAACGTCCTGACTTTC
TRBV4-2	TRBJ2-1	.	TRBD1	CASSQAGTGRGNEQFF	TGTGCCAGCAGCCAAGCCGGGACAGGGCGGGGCAATGAGCAGTTCTTC
TRBV6-6	TRBJ1-1	.	.	CASSTTTAEAFF	TGTGCCAGCAGTACTACTACGGCTGAAGCTTTCTTT
TRBV5-5	TRBJ1-3	.	.	CASSLESFSGNTIYF	TGTGCCAGCAGCTTGGAAAGTTTCTCTGGAAACACCATATATTTT
TRBV5-1	TRBJ1-2	.	.	CASSLVGDSYYGYTF	TGCGCCAGCAGCTTGGTGGGGGACTCGTACTATGGCTACACCTTC
TRBV27	TRBJ2-7	.	.	CASSYRAILSSYEQYF	TGTGCCAGCAGTTATCGCGCGATCCTGTCCTCCTACGAGCAGTACTTC
TRBV6-1	TRBJ2-3	.	.	CASSASTDTQYF	TGTGCCAGCAGTGCCAGCACAGATACGCAGTATTTT
TRBV4-1	TRBJ2-3	.	TRBD2	CASSRRLAGGTDTQYF	TGCGCCAGCAGCCGCAGACTAGCGGGAGGAACAGATACGCAGTATTTT
TRBV5-1	TRBJ1-1	.	TRBD1	CASSTYRGPNSEAFF	TGCGCCAGCAGCACGTACAGGGGGCCGAACTCTGAAGCTTTCTTT